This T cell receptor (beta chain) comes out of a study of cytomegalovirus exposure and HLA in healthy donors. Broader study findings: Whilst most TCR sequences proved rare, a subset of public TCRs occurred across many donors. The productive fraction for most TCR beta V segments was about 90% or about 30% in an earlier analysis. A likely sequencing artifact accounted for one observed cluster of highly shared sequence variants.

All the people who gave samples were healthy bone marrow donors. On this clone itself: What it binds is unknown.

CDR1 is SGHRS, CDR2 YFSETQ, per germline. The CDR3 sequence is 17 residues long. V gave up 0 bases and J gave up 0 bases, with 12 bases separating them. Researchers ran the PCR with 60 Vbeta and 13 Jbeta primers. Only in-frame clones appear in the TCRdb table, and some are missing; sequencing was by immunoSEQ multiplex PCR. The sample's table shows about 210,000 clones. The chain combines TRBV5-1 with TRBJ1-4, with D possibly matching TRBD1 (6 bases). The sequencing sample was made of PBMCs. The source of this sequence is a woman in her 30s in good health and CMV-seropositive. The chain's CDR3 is CASSLEGGGPTNEKLFF. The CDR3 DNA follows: TGCGCCAGCAGCTTGGAGGGGGGGGGTCCAACTAATGAAAAACTGTTTTTT.